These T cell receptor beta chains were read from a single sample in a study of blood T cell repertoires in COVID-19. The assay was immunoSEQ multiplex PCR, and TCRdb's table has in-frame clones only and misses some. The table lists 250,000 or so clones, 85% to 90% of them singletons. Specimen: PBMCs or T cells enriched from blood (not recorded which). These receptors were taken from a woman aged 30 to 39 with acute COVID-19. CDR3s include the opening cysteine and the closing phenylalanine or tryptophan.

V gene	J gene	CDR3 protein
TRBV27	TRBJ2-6	CASTPRTGISGANVLTF
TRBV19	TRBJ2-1	CASTPRGAGGYAEQFF
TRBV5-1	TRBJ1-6	CASSATTGYNSPLHF
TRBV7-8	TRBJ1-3	CASSLGGKGAGGNTIYF
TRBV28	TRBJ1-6	CASSPRTGANSPLHF
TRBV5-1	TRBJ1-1	CASSLEESGRPEAFF
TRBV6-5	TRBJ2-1	CASSYDASGALNEQFF
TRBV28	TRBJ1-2	CASSFPGTYGYTF
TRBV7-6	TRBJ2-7	CASSPGTGDYEQYF
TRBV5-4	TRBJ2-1	CASSPRLAAISYNEQFF
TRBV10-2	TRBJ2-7	CASRPGTSAEQYF